This T cell receptor (beta chain) comes out of a study of T-cell memory formation after mild COVID-19. Study observations and caveats: Clones shrinking from day 15 to 85 showed even CD4/CD8 mixes; later expanders tilted CD4+.

CDR1 is MNHEY and CDR2 is SVGEGT in the germline V gene. The CDR3 is 16 residues long. V was clipped by 2 bases and J by 4 bases; unmatched bases: 9. In this sample, this clonotype turned up a few times. No antigen is known for it. Each CDR3 protein gets one entry after TCRdb re-called the 5' RACE reads with MiXCR. The repertoire holds about 160,000 distinct CDR3 sequences, with about a third as singletons. The chain employs TRBV6-2 or TRBV6-3 and TRBJ2-5, with 8 bases matching TRBD2. This TCR derives from an adult woman who had mild COVID-19 (a few samples of this study predate the infection). Cell type and time point are not known. What was sequenced was PBMCs or a T cell subset sorted from them (not recorded which). CDR3 residues: CASSYPGGGIPETQYF. DNA for the CDR3: TGTGCCAGCAGTTACCCAGGCGGGGGGATTCCAGAGACCCAGTACTTC.